The 22 T cell receptor beta chains given below trace back to one sample, sequenced in a study of T-cell reconstitution after alpha-beta-depleted transplantation in children. Library preparation (for TCRbeta) was performed with unique molecular identifiers. TCRdb ran MiXCR on the PCR reads and lists one entry per CDR3 protein. The profile covers about 980,000 distinct CDR3 sequences, with about 30% appearing a single time and about 28% taken by the ten largest. Material: PBMCs, mostly from graft donor cells, obtained 360 days after TCRalphabeta/CD19-depleted stem cell transplant. The receptors originated from a boy under two years old who had a stem cell transplant for SCID, so the T cells may come from the graft donor.

The V and J genes are TRBV5-1 and TRBJ1-1; 8 positions match TRBD1. In germline, CDR1 is SGHRS, CDR2 YFSETQ. Unmatched junction bases numbered 10, after V lost 4 bases and J lost 5 bases. This CDR3 is 15 amino acids long. In DNA form, the CDR3 reads TGCGCCAGCAGCGACCAGGGGGCTTCGGGGACTGAAGCTTTCTTT. As protein: CASSDQGASGTEAFF. Drawing the rest from reference TRBV5-1 and TRBJ1-1, the complete variable domain is KAGVTQTPRYLIKTRGQQVTLSCSPISGHRSVSWYQQTPGQGLQFLFEYFSETQRNKGNFPGRFSGRQFSNSRSEMNVSTLELGDSALYLCASSDQGASGTEAFFGQGTRLTVV.

This clonotype turned up a few times. V gene TRBV4-2 combines with J gene TRBJ2-3, with TRBD2 identical over 8 bases. The CDR3 length is 15 residues. V gave up 1 base and J gave up 7 bases; unmatched junction bases: 7. From germline, CDR1 is LGHNA and CDR2 YNFKEQ. In nucleotides, the CDR3 is TGTGCCAGCAGCCAAGGTGGGGTTAGCGGGAATACGCAGTATTTT. Amino acids: CASSQGGVSGNTQYF.

This clonotype was found many times. This chain uses TRBV20-1 with TRBJ1-4; maybe TRBD1 (6 bases). This CDR3 is built from 14 residues. The V and J ends lost 5 bases and 2 bases respectively, with 12 bases between them. Per the germline V gene, CDR1 is DFQATT and CDR2 is SNEGSKA (reference sequence). The DNA of the CDR3 is TGCAGTGCTGCAAACCAGGGGACTAATGAAAAACTGTTTTTT. Protein sequence: CSAANQGTNEKLFF.

The chain is built from TRBV5-1 and TRBJ2-3; 10 bases line up with TRBD1. Germline V CDR1 and CDR2: SGHRS, YFSETQ. Trimming took 1 base from V and 2 from J; bases not matched to a gene: 7. This CDR3 contains 17 residues. CDR3 amino acids: CASSLTGGQGNTDTQYF. The CDR3 coding sequence is TGCGCCAGCAGCTTGACCGGGGGACAGGGGAACACAGATACGCAGTATTTT.

The J gene is TRBJ2-7, the V gene TRBV6-5; D could derive from TRBD1 or TRBD2 (5 bases each). Germline CDR1 and CDR2: MNHEY and SVGAGI. This CDR3 has 14 residues. The V end was cut by 1 base, the J end by 4 bases, with 11 bases between. The CDR3 spells CASSYFGTLYEQYF. CDR3 bases: TGTGCCAGCAGTTACTTCGGGACCTTATACGAGCAGTACTTC.

This clonotype has just a few counts. The chain links TRBV4-1 to TRBJ1-6, with TRBD1 identical over 8 bases. The CDR3 extends over 15 amino acids. Trimming removed 3 bases from V and 10 bases from J; junction bases left unmatched: 8. From germline, CDR1 is MGHRA and CDR2 YSYEKL. The CDR3 DNA sequence: TGCGCCAGCAGCCAGGCTACAGGGGGAGGCTCACCCCTCCACTTT. It encodes CASSQATGGGSPLHF.

In DNA, the CDR3 is TGTGCCAGCAGCCAAGACAGGAGCTCTGGAAACACCATATATTTT. Translating it yields CASSQDRSSGNTIYF. The chain joins TRBV4-2 to TRBJ1-3, with no clear D. The CDR3 consists of 15 residues. Trimming stripped 0 bases from V and 0 bases from J, with 6 bases between. CDR1 and CDR2 from the germline V gene are LGHNA and YNFKEQ.

This clonotype was seen a handful of times. V is TRBV3-1 and J is TRBJ2-6; 8 bases align to TRBD1. The CDR3 has 15 amino acids. Germline V CDR1 and CDR2: LGHDT, YNNKEL (reference sequence). Trimming at V came to 0 bases and at J to 10 bases, leaving 5 bases not matched to a gene. This chain's CDR3 is CASSQDRTGKNVLTF. DNA of the CDR3: TGTGCCAGCAGCCAAGATAGGACAGGGAAAAACGTCCTGACTTTC.

In this sample, this clonotype turned up a few times. The rearrangement links TRBV3-1 to TRBJ1-1, with D perhaps TRBD1 (5 bases). This CDR3 is 15 amino acids long. Germline V gene data show CDR1 as LGHDT and CDR2 as YNNKEL (reference sequence). Trimming removed 1 base at V and 4 bases at J, with 13 bases between. The CDR3: CASSQVVVGPTEAFF. DNA for the CDR3: TGTGCCAGCAGCCAAGTAGTTGTGGGGCCCACTGAAGCTTTCTTT.

The table lists this clonotype with a few counts. The CDR3: CASSFWSGGTNNQPQHF. The CDR3 DNA is TGTGCCAGCAGTTTTTGGTCCGGTGGGACAAATAATCAGCCCCAGCATTTT. The chain is built from TRBV12-3 or TRBV12-4 and TRBJ1-5; TRBD1 is a possible D gene (6 bases). The V end lost 3 bases, the J end lost 4 bases, and 19 bases lay between the germline ends. CDR3 size: 17 residues.

This clonotype was detected a few times. V is TRBV7-2 and J is TRBJ2-1; D remains ambiguous. Germline V gene lookup returns CDR1 SGHTA and CDR2 FQGNSA. The V end lost 2 bases, the J end lost 2 bases, and 7 bases lay between the germline ends. This CDR3 spans 14 amino acids. In DNA form, the CDR3 reads TGTGCCAGCAGCTTAATCGGCACCTACAATGAGCAGTTCTTC. Amino acid sequence: CASSLIGTYNEQFF.

This clonotype was picked up a small number of times. This chain joins TRBV5-1 and TRBJ2-1, with D possibly matching TRBD1 (5 bases). The germline V and J ends were trimmed by 0 bases and 7 bases, with 14 bases remaining between them. CDR1 is SGHRS, CDR2 YFSETQ, per germline. The CDR3 spans 15 residues. The CDR3 protein is CASSLDPGKANEQFF. CDR3 DNA sequence: TGCGCCAGCAGCTTGGATCCAGGGAAGGCGAATGAGCAGTTCTTC.

The rearrangement links TRBV4-1 to TRBJ1-3, with a weak D call TRBD1 (5 bases). CDR3 size: 15 residues. CDR1 is MGHRA and CDR2 is YSYEKL in the germline V gene. Deletions cut 5 bases from V and 0 bases from J, with 11 bases between. As DNA, the CDR3 is TGCGCCAGCAGCTTCACAGGAGTCTCTGGAAACACCATATATTTT. Translating it yields CASSFTGVSGNTIYF.

This clonotype has just a few counts. CDR3 in amino acids: CASSTRGPYEQYF. DNA for the CDR3: TGTGCCAGCAGCACCCGGGGGCCTTACGAGCAGTACTTC. The rearrangement uses TRBV14 and TRBJ2-7, with D possibly called TRBD1 or TRBD2 (6 bases each). V shed 5 bases and J shed 4 bases, with 12 bases lying between them. CDR3 length: 13 residues. Germline V gene data show CDR1 as SGHDN and CDR2 as FVKESK. The whole variable domain, filled in from reference TRBV14 and TRBJ2-7, reads EAGVTQFPSHSVIEKGQTVTLRCDPISGHDNLYWYRRVMGKEIKFLLHFVKESKQDESGMPNNRFLAERTGGTYSTLKVQPAELEDSGVYFCASSTRGPYEQYFGPGTRLTVT.

This clonotype was picked up one time. The V and J genes are TRBV3-1 and TRBJ2-1, with D uncertain. Looked up from germline, CDR1 is LGHDT and CDR2 is YNNKEL (reference sequence). The V end was cut by 4 bases, the J end by 12 bases, with 16 bases between. CDR3 size: 13 residues. The CDR3 region has the DNA TGTGCCAGCAGCCTACAAGACCCTAGTTGGCAGTTCTTC. This translates into CASSLQDPSWQFF.

This chain uses TRBV7-9 with TRBJ2-3, with 8 bases matching TRBD2. The CDR3 is 17 amino acids. Germline CDR1 is SEHNR and CDR2 is FQNEAQ (reference sequence). V shed 3 bases and J 0 bases; nucleotides not matched to a gene: 8. CDR3 coding DNA: TGTGCCAGCAGCTTCATCGGGGGGGGGACTAGCACAGATACGCAGTATTTT. It encodes CASSFIGGGTSTDTQYF.

This chain links TRBV20-1 with TRBJ2-2, with a weak D call TRBD1 (5 bases). The CDR3 runs to 15 residues. From germline, CDR1 is DFQATT and CDR2 SNEGSKA (reference sequence). Trimming left V 0 bases short and J 1 base short, with 9 bases between. CDR3 amino acids: CSARDLGQNTGELFF. The CDR3, as DNA: TGCAGTGCTAGAGATCTGGGGCAGAACACCGGGGAGCTGTTTTTT.

This chain uses TRBV4-3 with TRBJ1-5, with a possible D match to TRBD1 (6 bases). The V end lost 3 bases, the J end lost 5 bases, and 11 bases lay between the germline ends. The germline V gene has CDR1 LGHNA and CDR2 YSLEER. CDR3 length: 14 amino acids. The CDR3: CASSQKGGDQPQHF. The CDR3 nucleotides read TGCGCCAGCAGCCAGAAAGGGGGGGATCAGCCCCAGCATTTT.

This clonotype came up once. This chain uses TRBV7-8 with TRBJ2-1; a possible D gene is TRBD2 (7 bases). Trimming removed 3 bases at V and 15 bases at J, with 15 bases between. This CDR3 region has 12 residues. Germline loops: CDR1 SGHVS, CDR2 FQNEAQ. The CDR3 loop reads CASSFSGGVRFF. The CDR3, as DNA: TGTGCCAGCAGCTTTTCGGGGGGCGTCCGGTTCTTC.

The chain uses TRBV2 and TRBJ2-5; D is ambiguous. Deletions cut 2 bases from V and 5 bases from J, with 12 bases between. Germline CDR1 SNHLY, CDR2 FYNNEI. The CDR3 runs to 14 residues. The CDR3 DNA reads as TGTGCCAGCAGTGAAAGGATTCCCGCGGAGACCCAGTACTTC. Protein sequence: CASSERIPAETQYF.

In this sample, this clonotype turned up once. The V and J genes are TRBV9 and TRBJ2-7; no clear D. This CDR3 region has 13 residues. Germline V gene lookup returns CDR1 SGDLS and CDR2 YYNGEE. V lost 0 bases, J lost 6 bases, and 10 bases lay in between. CDR3 in amino acids: CASSVAPRTEQYF. CDR3 sequence (DNA): TGTGCCAGCAGCGTAGCTCCCCGGACCGAGCAGTACTTC.

This clonotype was counted ten times or more. The junction shows a germline mismatch at one end, possibly a read error. The chain combines TRBV5-1 with TRBJ2-7, with D possibly matching TRBD1 (6 bases). This CDR3 is 15 amino acids long. Germline V lookup: CDR1 SGHRS, CDR2 YFSETQ. CDR3 in amino acids: CASSLGGAGSYEQYF. CDR3 coding DNA: TGTGCCAGCAGTTTAGGGGGAGCTGGCTCCTACGAGCAGTACTTC. The variable domain in full, with the rest retrieved from reference TRBV5-1 and TRBJ2-7, is KAGVTQTPRYLIKTRGQQVTLSCSPISGHRSVSWYQQTPGQGLQFLFEYFSETQRNKGNFPGRFSGRQFSNSRSEMNVSTLELGDSALYLCASSLGGAGSYEQYFGPGTRLTVT.